The next 5 T cell receptor beta chains were all read from a single sample in a study of blood T cell repertoires in COVID-19. Repertoires were generated with immunoSEQ multiplex PCR, while TCRdb's copy carries only in-frame clones and drops some. This sample has about 200,000 clones, with 85% to 90% found just once. The sequencing input was peripheral blood. The receptors were gathered from a man in his forties or fifties with acute or convalescent COVID-19.

V gene TRBV7-2 combines with J gene TRBJ1-2, with a weak D call TRBD1 (5 bases). The CDR3 consists of 14 residues. With 2 bases removed from V and 1 base from J, the gap between germline ends came to 8 bases. Per the germline V gene, CDR1 is SGHTA and CDR2 is FQGNSA. The CDR3 here is CASSLSRVNYGYTF. For the CDR3, the DNA is TGTGCCAGCAGCTTATCCAGGGTTAACTATGGCTACACCTTC. Full variable domain (remainder filled in from reference TRBV7-2 and TRBJ1-2): GAGVSQSPSNKVTEKGKDVELRCDPISGHTALYWYRQSLGQGLEFLIYFQGNSAPDKSGLPSDRFSAERTGGSVSTLTIQRTQQEDSAVYLCASSLSRVNYGYTFGSGTRLTVV.

This chain links TRBV28 with TRBJ1-1; no reliable D call. The germline V gene encodes CDR1 MDHEN and CDR2 SYDVKM. V lost 7 bases, J lost 5 bases, and 14 bases lay in between. The CDR3 covers 13 residues. DNA of the CDR3: TGTGCCAGCACCAACGGGGTCTGGACTGAAGCTTTCTTT. Protein product: CASTNGVWTEAFF. Using reference TRBV28 and TRBJ1-1 for the parts outside the CDR3, the full variable domain is DVKVTQSSRYLVKRTGEKVFLECVQDMDHENMFWYRQDPGLGLRLIYFSYDVKMKEKGDIPEGYSVSREKKERFSLILESASTNQTSMYLCASTNGVWTEAFFGQGTRLTVV.

This chain joins TRBV6-5 and TRBJ1-6; 8 positions agree with TRBD1. Germline values: CDR1 MNHEY, CDR2 SVGAGI. The CDR3 has 15 amino acids. The ends lost 6 bases at V and 7 bases at J; junction bases unmatched: 8. CDR3 loop: CASRWTGQGNSPLHF. CDR3 coding DNA: TGTGCCAGCAGATGGACAGGGCAGGGAAATTCACCCCTCCACTTT.

This chain connects TRBV18 to TRBJ2-3; TRBD2 might be the D (5 bases). V shed 0 bases and J shed 14 bases, with 12 bases lying between them. The CDR3 length is 12 residues. The V gene's germline CDR1 is KGHSH and CDR2 LQKENI. The CDR3 loop reads CASSPPSGVGYF. The CDR3 nucleotides read TGTGCCAGCTCACCACCTTCCGGGGTGGGGTATTTT.

This clone was found once. The chain couples TRBV7-6 to TRBJ1-5; D is possibly TRBD1 (6 bases). Germline V CDR1 and CDR2: SGHVS, FNYEAQ. V lost 5 bases to trimming and J lost 7 bases, with 15 bases between them. The CDR3 covers 14 residues. This CDR3 is CASSQGGGRQPQHF. CDR3 in DNA: TGTGCCAGCAGCCAGGGCGGGGGCCGGCAGCCCCAGCATTTT.